Presented here are 6 T cell receptor beta chains from one specimen sequenced in a study of T cell responses to AZD1222 COVID-19 vaccine. This table comes from immunoSEQ multiplex PCR, and its TCRdb copy is limited to in-frame clones, with some not included. The table has 100,000 to 150,000 clones, about 89% seen once; the top ten hold less than 30%. The material sequenced was peripheral blood, taken on day 0 of AZD1222 vaccination. The receptors were sampled from an adult in good health.

V gene TRBV28 combines with J gene TRBJ2-5; D unresolved. Trimming left V 10 bases short and J 6 bases short, with 18 bases between. Germline CDR1 MDHEN, CDR2 SYDVKM. The CDR3 consists of 13 residues. CDR3 DNA: TGTGCCACCGCGAGTTACCCAGTAAAGACCCAGTACTTC. Amino acids: CATASYPVKTQYF.

About this clone: Other DNA sequences within the sample encode an identical CDR3. This chain joins TRBV6-5 and TRBJ2-3; TRBD2 matches 7 bases. The CDR3 covers 14 residues. The ends lost 5 bases at V and 1 base at J; junction bases unmatched: 3. Germline assignment: CDR1 MNHEY and CDR2 SVGAGI. The CDR3 nucleotides read TGTGCCAGCAGTATAGCGGGTGGCACAGATACGCAGTATTTT. Its protein is CASSIAGGTDTQYF.

The rearrangement uses TRBV19 and TRBJ2-7; tentative D call: TRBD2 (6 bases). This CDR3 comprises 15 residues. V lost 3 bases and J 2 bases, leaving 14 bases between the germline ends. Germline lookup yields CDR1 LNHDA and CDR2 SQIVND (reference sequence). This CDR3 is CASSMGPSATYEQYF. The CDR3 nucleotides read TGTGCCAGTAGTATGGGCCCTAGCGCGACCTACGAGCAGTACTTC.

This rearrangement joins TRBV7-2 to TRBJ2-3, with 16 bases lining up with TRBD2. Germline lookup yields CDR1 SGHTA and CDR2 FQGNSA. The CDR3 runs 19 residues. Trimming took 6 bases from V and 3 from J; bases not matched to a gene: 12. In DNA form, the CDR3 reads TGTGCCAGCAGACAGGGACTAGCGGGGGGGCAGGTTTGGACAGATACGCAGTATTTT. It yields the protein CASRQGLAGGQVWTDTQYF.

The chain carries TRBV7-9 and TRBJ1-1, with 8 bases aligning to TRBD1. After removal of 5 bases from V and 10 bases from J, the junction contained 12 bases not matched to a gene. The germline V gene encodes CDR1 SEHNR and CDR2 FQNEAQ (reference sequence). The CDR3 spans 14 residues. CDR3 in amino acids: CASSPGQGFDPAFF. The CDR3 DNA reads as TGTGCCAGCAGCCCCGGACAGGGATTCGATCCAGCTTTCTTT.

The DNA for the CDR3 is TGCGCCAGCAGCTTGGGGGTTATCTCTGGGGCCAACGTCCTGACTTTC. It specifies CASSLGVISGANVLTF. The chain couples TRBV5-1 to TRBJ2-6; D call uncertain. The CDR3 loop spans 16 amino acids. CDR1 and CDR2 from the germline V gene are SGHRS and YFSETQ. V shed 0 bases and J shed 0 bases, with 7 bases lying between them. Using reference TRBV5-1 and TRBJ2-6 for the parts outside the CDR3, the full variable domain is KAGVTQTPRYLIKTRGQQVTLSCSPISGHRSVSWYQQTPGQGLQFLFEYFSETQRNKGNFPGRFSGRQFSNSRSEMNVSTLELGDSALYLCASSLGVISGANVLTFGAGSRLTVL.